This TCR beta chain was obtained from a study of blood T cells in healthy people across ages. Using a J-beta primer mix together with a sample-barcoded 5' primer, a second PCR was run for about 6 to 11 cycles. TCRdb ran MiXCR on the 5' RACE reads and lists one entry per CDR3 protein. The sample holds about 900,000 distinct CDR3 sequences, 55% to 65% seen once. This CDR3 is 14 amino acids long. Germline assignment: CDR1 MNHEY and CDR2 SVGAGI. Trimming removed 0 bases at V and 3 bases at J, with 8 bases between. J is TRBJ2-5 and V is TRBV6-5, with D perhaps TRBD1 (5 bases). Sequencing was carried out using blood. This clonotype was sampled from a man younger than 40 in good health. The CDR3 DNA follows: TGTGCCAGCAGTTACTCCAGGGCCGAAGAGACCCAGTACTTC. As protein: CASSYSRAEETQYF.